This TCR beta chain was identified in a study of OX40 agonist ivuxolimab in advanced cancers. Looking at the study overall: Patients undergoing dose escalation presented with hepatocellular carcinoma, melanoma, renal cell or head and neck cancer. Broader study findings: In the 0.1-3.0 mg/kg groups, partial responders showed among the lowest expansion. At 0.1 to 3.0 mg/kg and by week 6, CD4+ and CD8+ T cells in the blood had expanded clonally.

As concerns this clone: Its antigen is still unknown.

Produced via immunoSEQ multiplex PCR; TCRdb's table is partial and in-frame only. The data contain about 39,000 clones, approximately 90% of them singletons. Germline lookup yields CDR1 SGDLS and CDR2 YYNGEE. V was shortened by 4 bases and J by 6 bases, with 13 bases between the two germline ends. The CDR3 sequence is 13 residues long. The genes are TRBV9 and TRBJ1-2; no clear D. The receptor was isolated from an adult with an advanced solid tumor such as melanoma, head and neck, liver or kidney cancer. The source material was CD4+ or CD8+ T cells sorted from blood, sampled in a trial of the OX40 agonist ivuxolimab. CDR3 protein: CASSFTETDGYTF. The CDR3 DNA sequence: TGTGCCAGCAGCTTCACAGAGACGGATGGCTACACCTTC.